Presented here are 18 T cell receptor beta chains from one specimen sequenced in a study of blood T cell repertoires in COVID-19. Here immunoSEQ multiplex PCR was the method, and the copy in TCRdb shows in-frame clones only, minus some. This table has 150,000 to 200,000 clones, around four fifths appearing once. Sequenced: peripheral blood. These receptors all come from a man in his fifties or sixties with COVID-19, enrolled during active disease.

The V call is TRBV29-1, the J call TRBJ2-7; TRBD1 aligns across 11 bases. The CDR3 runs 12 residues. V shed 4 bases and J 7 bases; nucleotides not matched to a gene: 3. CDR1 and CDR2 from the germline V gene are SQVTM and ANQGSEA. The CDR3: CSVGDRGGEQYF. CDR3 coding DNA: TGCAGCGTTGGGGACAGGGGGGGAGAGCAGTACTTC.

The CDR3: CAISEVGGRGEQYF. CDR3 nucleotides: TGTGCCATCAGTGAGGTGGGAGGGAGAGGCGAGCAGTACTTC. The V and J genes are TRBV10-3 and TRBJ2-7; 7 bases line up with TRBD2. The germline V gene has CDR1 ENHRY and CDR2 SYGVKD. Unmatched junction bases numbered 7, after V lost 2 bases and J lost 6 bases. The CDR3 is 14 residues long.

The chain links TRBV29-1 to TRBJ1-1; TRBD1 might be the D (5 bases). Germline V CDR1 and CDR2: SQVTM, ANQGSEA. The CDR3 has 13 amino acids. V was shortened by 6 bases and J by 0 bases, with 11 bases between the two germline ends. This CDR3 is CSVDQGLNTEAFF. The CDR3 DNA reads TGCAGCGTGGATCAGGGTTTGAACACTGAAGCTTTCTTT.

The rearrangement joins TRBV28 to TRBJ2-2; 7 bases match TRBD2. This CDR3 comprises 14 residues. CDR1 is MDHEN and CDR2 is SYDVKM in the germline V gene. V lost 10 bases to trimming and J lost 2 bases; unmatched junction nucleotides: 7. Here the CDR3 reads CATKAGVNTGELFF. The CDR3 DNA is TGTGCCACCAAGGCGGGAGTTAACACCGGGGAGCTGTTTTTT.

This clone was observed a few times. CDR3 sequence: CASSSIPGQGTLNTIYF. For the CDR3, the DNA is TGCGCCAGCAGCTCTATCCCGGGACAGGGAACACTCAACACCATATATTTT. The genes are TRBV5-1 and TRBJ1-3; 9 nucleotides line up with TRBD1. The V gene's germline CDR1 is SGHRS and CDR2 YFSETQ. Germline trimming cut 3 bases from V and 7 bases from J; bases unmatched to any gene: 14. CDR3 size: 17 residues.

The V gene is TRBV5-8, the J gene TRBJ1-1; no definite D call. The V gene's germline CDR1 is SGHTS and CDR2 YDEGEE. V was cut by 7 bases and J by 3 bases, with 7 bases left in between. The CDR3 length is 11 residues. CDR3 DNA: TGTGCCAGCCCCGGGGACACTGAAGCTTTCTTT. This sequence encodes CASPGDTEAFF. Full variable domain (outside the CDR3, taken from reference TRBV5-8 and TRBJ1-1): EAGVTQSPTHLIKTRGQQATLRCSPISGHTSVYWYQQALGLGLQFLLWYDEGEERNRGNFPPRFSGRQFPNYSSELNVNALELEDSALYLCASPGDTEAFFGQGTRLTVV.

This chain joins TRBV5-6 and TRBJ1-1, with D perhaps TRBD1 (6 bases). Per the germline V gene, CDR1 is SGHDT and CDR2 is YYEEEE. Trimming pared 4 bases from V and 4 bases from J, leaving 14 bases between. The CDR3 totals 14 residues. The CDR3 is CASSPHRVGTEAFF. DNA for the CDR3: TGTGCCAGCAGCCCCCACAGGGTGGGCACTGAAGCTTTCTTT.

The gene calls are TRBV5-1 and TRBJ2-7, with 9 bases aligning to TRBD2. CDR3 size: 17 residues. V lost 0 bases to trimming and J lost 0 bases; unmatched junction nucleotides: 7. From germline, CDR1 is SGHRS and CDR2 YFSETQ. The CDR3 DNA is TGCGCCAGCAGCTTGGCCCTACAGACTAGCGGCTCCTACGAGCAGTACTTC. Translated: CASSLALQTSGSYEQYF.

The chain uses TRBV30 and TRBJ2-7, with TRBD2 identical over 7 bases. CDR3 size: 12 residues. J was trimmed by 1 base and V by 5 bases; bases with no gene match: 2. The germline V gene has CDR1 GTSNPN and CDR2 SVGIG (reference sequence). The CDR3 protein is CAWQLASYEQYF. CDR3 coding DNA: TGTGCCTGGCAACTAGCGTCCTACGAGCAGTACTTC.

CDR3 in DNA: TGTGCCAGCAGCCATACCGCCAGGGGCCGAGAGACCCAGTACTTC. Encoded protein: CASSHTARGRETQYF. The V call is TRBV14, the J call TRBJ2-5; the D gene is possibly TRBD1 (6 bases). Trimming stripped 3 bases from V and 4 bases from J, with 15 bases between. From germline, CDR1 is SGHDN and CDR2 FVKESK. The CDR3 consists of 15 residues.

The genes are TRBV19 and TRBJ1-1, with D possibly TRBD1 on 5 matching bases. This CDR3 region has 14 residues. The germline gives CDR1 LNHDA, CDR2 SQIVND (reference sequence). The V and J ends lost 1 base and 3 bases respectively, with 9 bases between them. In nucleotides, the CDR3 is TGTGCCAGTAGTATAGTAGGGGCTTACACTGAAGCTTTCTTT. Translated, it gives CASSIVGAYTEAFF. The entire variable domain, with the rest obtained from reference TRBV19 and TRBJ1-1, is as follows: DGGITQSPKYLFRKEGQNVTLSCEQNLNHDAMYWYRQDPGQGLRLIYYSQIVNDFQKGDIAEGYSVSREKKESFPLTVTSAQKNPTAFYLCASSIVGAYTEAFFGQGTRLTVV.

This chain links TRBV5-1 with TRBJ2-2; 8 bases align to TRBD1. CDR1 and CDR2 (germline): SGHRS, YFSETQ. V lost 4 bases, J lost 2 bases, and 7 bases stayed unmatched. This CDR3 is 16 amino acids long. The CDR3 here is CASSLEGQANTGELFF. The CDR3 coding sequence is TGCGCCAGCAGCCTGGAGGGACAGGCTAACACCGGGGAGCTGTTTTTT.

The gene calls are TRBV5-1 and TRBJ2-5, with D possibly TRBD1 on 6 matching bases. The germline gives CDR1 SGHRS, CDR2 YFSETQ. Trimming left V 0 bases short and J 1 base short, with 13 bases between. The CDR3 totals 16 residues. CDR3 DNA: TGCGCCAGCAGCTTGGGGCAGGGGACCGCCCAAGAGACCCAGTACTTC. It specifies CASSLGQGTAQETQYF.

This clone was observed a single time. The chain uses TRBV7-6 and TRBJ2-5; 8 positions agree with TRBD2. Per germline, CDR1 SGHVS and CDR2 FNYEAQ. The CDR3 length is 16 residues. V dropped 5 bases and J dropped 5; count of bases not matched to a gene: 13. The CDR3 sequence: CASSPGGLAGGETQYF. For the CDR3, the DNA is TGTGCCAGCAGCCCCGGTGGGCTAGCGGGTGGGGAGACCCAGTACTTC.

This clone occurred once. V gene TRBV11-2 combines with J gene TRBJ1-1, with a tentative D call TRBD1 (5 bases). The germline V gene encodes CDR1 SGHAT and CDR2 FQNNGV. This CDR3 region has 16 residues. The V and J ends lost 5 bases and 4 bases respectively, with 20 bases between them. The CDR3 sequence is CASSPGVRGGSTEAFF. The CDR3 nucleotides read TGTGCCAGCAGCCCCGGGGTTCGGGGGGGTAGCACTGAAGCTTTCTTT.

J is TRBJ1-2 and V is TRBV7-2, with 9 bases aligning to TRBD1. Germline V gives CDR1 SGHTA, CDR2 FQGNSA. J was trimmed by 6 bases and V by 5 bases; bases with no gene match: 4. The CDR3 covers 13 residues. Here the CDR3 DNA reads TGTGCCAGCAGCCCCCGGACAGGGGATGGCTACACCTTC. Residues: CASSPRTGDGYTF.

There are a few counts of this clone. The chain combines TRBV4-1 with TRBJ2-7; tentative D call: TRBD2 (5 bases). This CDR3 is 16 amino acids long. Germline V gene lookup returns CDR1 MGHRA and CDR2 YSYEKL. V was clipped by 0 bases and J by 3 bases, with 15 bases between them. The CDR3 DNA sequence: TGCGCCAGCAGCCAAGATTTAAGCGGAACCTACTACGAGCAGTACTTC. It translates to CASSQDLSGTYYEQYF.

The chain links TRBV2 to TRBJ1-5; the match to TRBD1 covers 8 bases. The CDR3 is 15 residues long. Germline V gene data show CDR1 as SNHLY and CDR2 as FYNNEI. Trimming cost V 7 bases and J 0 bases; bases outside gene matches: 5. The CDR3 DNA reads as TGTGCCAGCACCTCGGACAGGGATAGCAATCAGCCCCAGCATTTT. Protein: CASTSDRDSNQPQHF.